This entry lists 5 T cell receptor beta chains sequenced from one sample in a study of CD8+ T cells in alopecia areata. cDNA serving as the sequencing template came from extracted, reverse transcribed RNA. Libraries were prepared by immunoSEQ multiplex PCR; TCRdb keeps only in-frame clonotypes and omits some of them. The sample shows some 200,000 clones, 59% of them seen only once. This specimen was CD4+ T cells sorted from blood, taken at week 0. These receptors were collected from a human donor with alopecia areata.

The J gene is TRBJ2-7, the V gene TRBV18; D gene ambiguous. V was pared by 1 base and J by 4 bases, with 17 bases between. Germline assignment: CDR1 KGHSH and CDR2 LQKENI. The CDR3 has 16 residues. The CDR3, as DNA: TGTGCCAGCTCACCACAGTACTATCAGACCGCATACGAGCAGTACTTC. Protein sequence: CASSPQYYQTAYEQYF. The full variable domain, in which reference TRBV18 and TRBJ2-7 provide the parts outside the CDR3, is NAGVMQNPRHLVRRRGQEARLRCSPMKGHSHVYWYRQLPEEGLKFMVYLQKENIIDESGMPKERFSAEFPKEGPSILRIQQVVRGDSAAYFCASSPQYYQTAYEQYFGPGTRLTVT.

This clone has only a few counts. The rearrangement uses TRBV29-1 and TRBJ1-1; 7 bases line up with TRBD1. CDR1 and CDR2 (germline): SQVTM, ANQGSEA. With V trimmed by 4 bases and J by 7 bases, 9 bases remained unmatched. The length of the CDR3 is 13 residues. This CDR3 is CSVGPGQTIEAFF. CDR3 sequence (DNA): TGCAGCGTTGGGCCGGGACAGACAATTGAAGCTTTCTTT.

The table lists this clone with a few counts. Mismatch with germline at one junction end may stem from a read error. The chain links TRBV29-1 to TRBJ2-1; 13 bases map to TRBD2. The CDR3 consists of 13 residues. Germline V gene lookup returns CDR1 SQVTM and CDR2 ANQGSEA. This CDR3 is CSVEGLAGVPKFF. CDR3 bases: TGCAGCGTCGAAGGACTAGCGGGGGTCCCTAAGTTCTTC.

This clone was counted between two and nine times. The CDR3 spells CAWSGPGTGRNQPQHF. The CDR3 coding sequence is TGTGCCTGGAGTGGCCCGGGGACAGGGAGGAATCAGCCCCAGCATTTT. V is TRBV30 and J is TRBJ1-5, with 9 bases identical to TRBD1. V gave up 1 base and J gave up 4 bases; unmatched junction bases: 8. Germline assignment: CDR1 GTSNPN and CDR2 SVGIG (reference sequence). The CDR3 consists of 16 residues. Complete variable domain (other parts from reference TRBV30 and TRBJ1-5): SQTIHQWPATLVQPVGSPLSLECTVEGTSNPNLYWYRQAAGRGLQLLFYSVGIGQISSEVPQNLSASRPQDRQFILSSKKLLLSDSGFYLCAWSGPGTGRNQPQHFGDGTRLSIL.

The chain joins TRBV29-1 to TRBJ1-2, with D perhaps matching TRBD1 (6 bases). Trimming took off 2 bases at V and 0 bases at J, with 13 bases between the two ends. The germline V gene encodes CDR1 SQVTM and CDR2 ANQGSEA. There are 15 residues in the CDR3. Written as DNA, the CDR3 is TGCAGCGTTGAAACGGGTAGGGGGTCTAACTATGGCTACACCTTC. Translation: CSVETGRGSNYGYTF.